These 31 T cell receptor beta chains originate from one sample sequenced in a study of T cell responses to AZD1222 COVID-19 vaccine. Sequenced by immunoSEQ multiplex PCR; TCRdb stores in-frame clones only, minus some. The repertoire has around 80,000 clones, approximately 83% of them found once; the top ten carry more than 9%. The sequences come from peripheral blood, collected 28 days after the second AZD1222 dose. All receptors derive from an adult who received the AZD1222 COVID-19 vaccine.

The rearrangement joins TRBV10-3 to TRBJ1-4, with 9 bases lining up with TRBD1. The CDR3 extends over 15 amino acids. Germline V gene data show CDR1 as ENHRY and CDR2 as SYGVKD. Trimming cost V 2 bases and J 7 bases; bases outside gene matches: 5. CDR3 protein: CAISEGGQGREKLFF. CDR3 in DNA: TGTGCCATCAGTGAGGGGGGACAGGGCCGTGAAAAACTGTTTTTT.

CDR3 protein: CASTQDPGGSYNEQFF. The CDR3 DNA reads as TGTGCCAGCACCCAGGATCCAGGGGGGTCCTACAATGAGCAGTTCTTC. The V gene is TRBV6-4, the J gene TRBJ2-1; D is perhaps TRBD1 (7 bases). The CDR3 runs 16 residues. V was shortened by 7 bases and J by 1 base, with 17 bases between the two germline ends. From germline, CDR1 is MRHNA and CDR2 SNTAGT.

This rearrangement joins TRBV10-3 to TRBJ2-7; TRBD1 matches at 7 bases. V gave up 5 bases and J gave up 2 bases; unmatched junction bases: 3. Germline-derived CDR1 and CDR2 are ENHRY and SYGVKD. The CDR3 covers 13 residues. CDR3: CAISFGTAYEQYF. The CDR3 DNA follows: TGTGCCATCAGTTTCGGGACAGCCTACGAGCAGTACTTC.

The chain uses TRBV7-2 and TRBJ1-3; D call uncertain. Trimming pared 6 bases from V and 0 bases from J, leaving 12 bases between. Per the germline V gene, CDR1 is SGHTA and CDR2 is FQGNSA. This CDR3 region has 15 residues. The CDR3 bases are TGTGCCAGCAGAACAGATTCAAGCTCTGGAAACACCATATATTTT. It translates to CASRTDSSSGNTIYF.

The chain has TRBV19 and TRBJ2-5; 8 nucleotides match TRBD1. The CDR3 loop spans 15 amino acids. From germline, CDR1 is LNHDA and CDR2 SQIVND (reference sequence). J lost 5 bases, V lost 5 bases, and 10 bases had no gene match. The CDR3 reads CASSVSQGGRETQYF. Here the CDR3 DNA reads TGTGCCAGTAGTGTTTCACAGGGGGGAAGGGAGACCCAGTACTTC.

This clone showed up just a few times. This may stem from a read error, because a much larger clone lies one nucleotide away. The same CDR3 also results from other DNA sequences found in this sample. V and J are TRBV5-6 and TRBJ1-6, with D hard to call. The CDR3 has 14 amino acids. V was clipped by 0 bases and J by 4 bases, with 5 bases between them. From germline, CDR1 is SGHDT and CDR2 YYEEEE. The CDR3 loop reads CASSLAGYNSPLHF. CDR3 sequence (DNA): TGTGCCAGCAGCTTGGCGGGGTATAATTCACCCCTCCACTTT.

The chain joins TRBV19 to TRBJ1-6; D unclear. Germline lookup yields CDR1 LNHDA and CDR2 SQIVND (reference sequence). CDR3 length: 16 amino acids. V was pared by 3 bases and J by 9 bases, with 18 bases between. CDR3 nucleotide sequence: TGTGCCAGTAGTATCCCCGGCGACGCGACTGGTTCACCCCTCCACTTT. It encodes CASSIPGDATGSPLHF.

The CDR3 is CASSPIDNTALHF. CDR3 bases: TGTGCCAGCTCACCAATCGACAATACAGCCCTCCACTTT. J is TRBJ1-6 and V is TRBV18; D gene unclear. V lost 2 bases and J lost 14, with 13 bases in between. Germline CDR1 is KGHSH and CDR2 is LQKENI. The CDR3 sequence is 13 residues long.

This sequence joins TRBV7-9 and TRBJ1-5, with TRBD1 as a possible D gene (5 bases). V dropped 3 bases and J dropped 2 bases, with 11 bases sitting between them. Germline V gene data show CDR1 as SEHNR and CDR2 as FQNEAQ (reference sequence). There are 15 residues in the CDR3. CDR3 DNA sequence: TGTGCCAGCAGCTTCCAGGGTGGCGGCAATCAGCCCCAGCATTTT. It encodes CASSFQGGGNQPQHF.

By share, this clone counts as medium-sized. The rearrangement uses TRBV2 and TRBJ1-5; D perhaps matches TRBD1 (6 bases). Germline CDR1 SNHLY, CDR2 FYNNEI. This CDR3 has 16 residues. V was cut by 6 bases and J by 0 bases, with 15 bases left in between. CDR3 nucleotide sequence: TGTGCCAGCAGGCCGGGGGCGATCACTAGCAATCAGCCCCAGCATTTT. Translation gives CASRPGAITSNQPQHF.

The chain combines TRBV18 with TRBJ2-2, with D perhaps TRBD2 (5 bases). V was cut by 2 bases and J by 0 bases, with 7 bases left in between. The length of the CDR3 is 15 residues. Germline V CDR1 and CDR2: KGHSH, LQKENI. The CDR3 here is CASSPVTTNTGELFF. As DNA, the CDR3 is TGTGCCAGCTCACCAGTGACTACGAACACCGGGGAGCTGTTTTTT.

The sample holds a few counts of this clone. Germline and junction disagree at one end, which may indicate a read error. Here the CDR3 DNA reads TGTGCCTGTAGTGCGGGAGCGCCCTACGAGCAGTACTTC. Translated: CACSAGAPYEQYF. The chain is built from TRBV30 and TRBJ2-7; TRBD2 matches at 7 bases. The CDR3 consists of 13 residues. Looked up from germline, CDR1 is GTSNPN and CDR2 is SVGIG (reference sequence).

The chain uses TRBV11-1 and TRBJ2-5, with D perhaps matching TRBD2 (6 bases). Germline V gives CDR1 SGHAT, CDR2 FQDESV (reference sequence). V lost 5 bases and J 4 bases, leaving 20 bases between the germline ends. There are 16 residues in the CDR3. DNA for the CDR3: TGTGCCAGCAGCCGAAAGAACACGGGAGCCCGAGAGACCCAGTACTTC. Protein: CASSRKNTGARETQYF.

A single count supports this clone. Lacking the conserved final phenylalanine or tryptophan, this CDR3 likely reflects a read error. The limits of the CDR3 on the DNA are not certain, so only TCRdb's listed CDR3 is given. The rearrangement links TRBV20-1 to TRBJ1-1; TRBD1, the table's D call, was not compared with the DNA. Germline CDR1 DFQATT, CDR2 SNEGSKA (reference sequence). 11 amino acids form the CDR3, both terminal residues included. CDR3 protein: CSAKTGRGRRL.

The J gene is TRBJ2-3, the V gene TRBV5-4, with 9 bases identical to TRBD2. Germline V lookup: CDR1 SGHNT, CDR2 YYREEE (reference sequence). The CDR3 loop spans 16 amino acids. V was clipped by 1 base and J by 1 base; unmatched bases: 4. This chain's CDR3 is CASSLFQRGGTDTQYF. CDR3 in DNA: TGTGCCAGCAGCTTGTTCCAGCGGGGGGGCACAGATACGCAGTATTTT.

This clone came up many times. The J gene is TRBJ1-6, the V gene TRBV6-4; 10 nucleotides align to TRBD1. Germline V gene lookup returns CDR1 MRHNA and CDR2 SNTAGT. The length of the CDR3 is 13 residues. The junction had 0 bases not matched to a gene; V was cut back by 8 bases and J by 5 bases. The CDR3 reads CASGTGDNSPLHF. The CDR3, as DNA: TGTGCCAGCGGGACAGGGGATAATTCACCCCTCCACTTT.

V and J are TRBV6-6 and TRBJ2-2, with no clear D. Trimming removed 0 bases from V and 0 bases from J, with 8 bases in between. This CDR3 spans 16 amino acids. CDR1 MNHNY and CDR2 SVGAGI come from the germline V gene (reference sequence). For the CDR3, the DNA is TGTGCCAGCAGTTACTCTCCTACTGCGAACACCGGGGAGCTGTTTTTT. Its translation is CASSYSPTANTGELFF.

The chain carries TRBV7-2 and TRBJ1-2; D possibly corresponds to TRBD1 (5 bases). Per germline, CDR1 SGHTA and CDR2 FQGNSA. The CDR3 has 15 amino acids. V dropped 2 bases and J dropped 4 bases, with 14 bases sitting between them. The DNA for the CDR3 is TGTGCCAGCAGCTTAACCGGGACGGTTCCCTATGGCTACACCTTC. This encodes CASSLTGTVPYGYTF.

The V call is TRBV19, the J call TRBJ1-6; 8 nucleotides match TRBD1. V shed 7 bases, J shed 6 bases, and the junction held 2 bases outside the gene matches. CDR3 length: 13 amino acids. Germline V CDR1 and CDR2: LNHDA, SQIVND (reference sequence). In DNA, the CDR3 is TGTGCCAGTAAACAGGGGGTTAATTCACCCCTCCACTTT. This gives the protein CASKQGVNSPLHF.

DNA of the CDR3: TGTGCCACCAGCAGTGTGCCCTCCACTGAAGCTTTCTTT. It encodes CATSSVPSTEAFF. The V gene is TRBV15, the J gene TRBJ1-1, with D uncertain. The CDR3 is 13 amino acids. Per germline, CDR1 LNHNV and CDR2 YYDKDF (reference sequence). The V end was cut by 3 bases, the J end by 4 bases, with 9 bases between.

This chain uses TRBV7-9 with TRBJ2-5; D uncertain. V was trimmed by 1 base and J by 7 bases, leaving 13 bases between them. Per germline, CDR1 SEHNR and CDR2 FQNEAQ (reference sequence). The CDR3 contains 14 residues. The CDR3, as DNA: TGTGCCAGCAGCTTAGAGAGCCTCTGGGCGACCCAGTACTTC. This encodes CASSLESLWATQYF.

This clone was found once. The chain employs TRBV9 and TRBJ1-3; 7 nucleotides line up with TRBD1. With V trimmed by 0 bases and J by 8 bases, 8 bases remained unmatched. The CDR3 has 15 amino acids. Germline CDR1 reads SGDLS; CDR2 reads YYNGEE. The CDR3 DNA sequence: TGTGCCAGCAGCGTAGACACAGGGGCGGCATACACCATATATTTT. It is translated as CASSVDTGAAYTIYF.

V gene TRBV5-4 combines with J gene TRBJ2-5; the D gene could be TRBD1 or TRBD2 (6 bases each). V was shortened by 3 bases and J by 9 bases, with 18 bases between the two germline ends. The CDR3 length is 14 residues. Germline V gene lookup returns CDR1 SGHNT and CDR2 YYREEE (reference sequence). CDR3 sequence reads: CASSWGAGRGAQYF. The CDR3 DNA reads TGTGCCAGCAGCTGGGGGGCGGGCCGTGGGGCCCAGTACTTC.

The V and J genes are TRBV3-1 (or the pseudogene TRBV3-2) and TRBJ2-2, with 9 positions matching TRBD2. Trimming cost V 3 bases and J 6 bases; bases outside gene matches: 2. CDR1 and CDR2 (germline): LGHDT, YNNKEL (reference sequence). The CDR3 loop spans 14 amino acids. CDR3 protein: CASSQGTSSGELFF. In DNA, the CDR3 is TGTGCCAGCAGCCAGGGGACTAGCTCCGGGGAGCTGTTTTTT.

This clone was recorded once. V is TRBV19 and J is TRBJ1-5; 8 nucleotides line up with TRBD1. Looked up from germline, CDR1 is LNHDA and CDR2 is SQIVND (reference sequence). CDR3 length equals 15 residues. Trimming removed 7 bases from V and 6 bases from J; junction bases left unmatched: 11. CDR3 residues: CASNQDRVMGQPQHF. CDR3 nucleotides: TGTGCCAGTAATCAGGACAGGGTTATGGGTCAGCCCCAGCATTTT.

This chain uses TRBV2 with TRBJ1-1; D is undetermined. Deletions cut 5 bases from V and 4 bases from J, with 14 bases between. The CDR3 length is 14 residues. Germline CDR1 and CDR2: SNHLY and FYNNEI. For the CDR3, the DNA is TGTGCCAGCAGTCAATACCGGGCCCCCACTGAAGCTTTCTTT. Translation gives CASSQYRAPTEAFF.

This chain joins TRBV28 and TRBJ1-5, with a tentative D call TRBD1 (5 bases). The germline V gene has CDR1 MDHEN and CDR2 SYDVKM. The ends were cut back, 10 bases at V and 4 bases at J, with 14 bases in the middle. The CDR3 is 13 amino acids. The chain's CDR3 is CANDTGSNQPQHF. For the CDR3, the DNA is TGTGCCAACGATACAGGTTCTAATCAGCCCCAGCATTTT.

CDR3 protein: CASSIATGESPLHF. CDR3 DNA sequence: TGTGCCAGTAGTATTGCTACAGGGGAGTCACCCCTCCACTTT. V usage is TRBV19 and J usage is TRBJ1-6; 7 bases are a match to TRBD1. Germline V lookup: CDR1 LNHDA, CDR2 SQIVND (reference sequence). The CDR3 is 14 residues long. V gave up 3 bases and J gave up 10 bases; unmatched junction bases: 6.

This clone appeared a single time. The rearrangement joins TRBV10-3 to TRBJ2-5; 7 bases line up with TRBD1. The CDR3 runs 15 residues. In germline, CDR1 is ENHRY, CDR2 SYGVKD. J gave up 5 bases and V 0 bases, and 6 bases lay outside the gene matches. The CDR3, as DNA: TGTGCCATCAGTGAGTCCAAGACAGGGTATGAGACCCAGTACTTC. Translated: CAISESKTGYETQYF.

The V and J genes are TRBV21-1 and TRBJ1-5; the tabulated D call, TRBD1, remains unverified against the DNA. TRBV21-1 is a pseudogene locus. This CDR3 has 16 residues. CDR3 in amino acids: CASSKADRGNNQPQHF. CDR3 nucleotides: TGTGCCAGCAGCAAAGCCGACAGGGGGAATAATCAGCCCCAGCATTTT.

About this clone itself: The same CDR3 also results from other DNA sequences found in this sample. The CDR3 DNA reads TGTGCCAGCAGCTGGACTAGCGGGGACAATGAGCAGTTCTTC. This sequence encodes CASSWTSGDNEQFF. V is TRBV3-1 (or the pseudogene TRBV3-2) and J is TRBJ2-1, with 12 bases fitting TRBD2. Unmatched junction bases numbered 1, after V lost 5 bases and J lost 5 bases. In germline, CDR1 is LGHDT, CDR2 YNNKEL (reference sequence). The CDR3 is made up of 14 amino acids.